This TCR beta chain was observed in a study of PD-L1 blockade in urothelial cancer (dated 2017 in TCRdb). Turning to the overall study: All patients started therapy in about 2014 and received atezolizumab 1,200 mg intravenously every 3 weeks. About 85% of the roughly 29 patients were identified as males with urothelial cancer of bladder origin, and a prior smoking history was reported by 18 of 29 patients. Patients had an ECOG performance status of 0 or 1 and had received between 0 and 3 prior chemotherapy regimens. Blood samples were analyzed at 3 weeks after treatment start (second dose) and at 6 weeks after treatment start. Blood samples gave median yields of roughly 150,000 T cells and 82,636 unique TCRs, along with a median clonality of 0.080. An exploratory multi-omic analysis was conducted of the somatic, immune and clinical correlates of response to PD-L1 blockade with atezolizumab in urothelial cancer. TCR sequencing covered pretreatment tumor samples and matched, serially collected peripheral blood taken before and after atezolizumab treatment. Durable clinical benefit was defined as progression-free survival longer than 6 months, and TCR features were also tested against progression-free and overall survival. In the same patients, pretreatment tumors underwent whole exome sequencing and RNA sequencing in addition to TCR sequencing. Durable clinical benefit was achieved by nine patients and was not achieved by 20 patients. Pretreatment blood TCR-seq was available for twenty-nine patients, at least one posttreatment blood collection was obtained for some 24 patients, and tumor TCR-seq was available for some 24 patients. Points the paper makes about the study in general: Greater expansion of tumor-associated TCR clones in peripheral blood 3 weeks after the start of treatment was observed in patients with durable benefit (n of about 22, p = 0.022). Because of the small sample size (n ≈ 27) and the many exploratory analyses performed, the results are intended to be regarded as hypothesis-generating. A pretreatment peripheral blood TCR clonality below the median was linked to improved progression-free and overall survival.

In the case of this clone: Its binding antigen is unknown. The sample holds no much larger clone one base away, and base qualities are not on file.

V is reduced by 4 bases and J by 0 bases, leaving a spacing of 11 bases between them. Reading the germline V gene (reference sequence) gives CDR1 SEHNR and CDR2 FQNEAQ. The CDR3 starts with the cysteine, ends with the phenylalanine, and has 15 residues. Only CDR3 DNA is held: 45 bases, read in frame from base 1. The time point label for this specimen denotes: peripheral blood 6 weeks after treatment start. A total of around 30 patients with locally advanced or metastatic urothelial carcinoma, treated at Memorial Sloan Kettering on a trial protocol, made up the cohort. Peripheral blood mononuclear cells were collected pretreatment and during treatment, at between 1 and 8 total time points per patient. The Qiagen DNeasy Blood extraction kit was used to purify genomic DNA from total PBMCs and tumor samples. PBMCs were collected pretreatment and during treatment, and were isolated and stored as previously described.

Synthetic TCR analog templates were spiked into each PCR to estimate absolute template abundance from read counts. Using the immunoSEQ assay, TCRbeta CDR3 regions were amplified from genomic DNA with bias-controlled V and J gene primers. Sequencing of rearranged TCRbeta segments was done at approximately 20X coverage. From the authors' description of their analysis: Clustering was used to correct sequencing errors, and CDR3s were annotated against IMGT so that V, D and J genes could be assigned. Out-of-frame and stop-codon sequences were excluded, and only productive TCRbeta rearrangements were used in downstream analyses. Clonality was calculated as one minus the Shannon entropy normalized by the log of the number of unique productive sequences. Clones differing between time points or between blood and tumor were identified using Fisher's exact test with Benjamini-Hochberg correction, with an adjusted p below 0.01 applied as the threshold. The immuneACCESS repertoire file appears here via TCRdb, limited to in-frame rearrangements. These files lack a portion of the clones; in checked studies, under half of the deficit traces to unresolved V genes, and the cause of the others is not known. Clone size and the V and J calls come from that table; the DNA yielded D and trimming. This sample holds around 53,000 clones; approximately 85% were observed only once. The ten most abundant clones make up 1.9% of the sample.

The source of this sequence is a man aged 50-60 years with urothelial cancer. Sequencing used PBMCs, obtained around atezolizumab (anti-PD-L1) treatment. The chain was built from TRBV7-9 and TRBJ2-3; TRBD1 is a weak D gene call, 6 bases matching. This receptor has the CDR3 CASSYSGESTDTQYF. The nucleotides read TGTGCCAGCAGCTATTCAGGGGAGAGCACAGATACGCAGTATTTT.